This entry lists 16 T cell receptor beta chains sequenced from one sample in a study of regulatory T cells in long-lasting Graves disease. Libraries of TCR beta came from iRepertoire HTBI primers plus Arm-PCR of CDR3 regions. In TCRdb, the multiplex PCR reads were re-called with MiXCR into one record per CDR3 protein. The sample consists of roughly 420,000 distinct CDR3 sequences, 12% to 15% of them appearing once. As for time point: newly diagnosed GD, antithyroid drugs for less than 3 months. The TCR library was made from RNA that had been extracted from PBMCs in TRIzol. Another study also made use of these data, one on T cells in Graves' hyperthyroidism and ophthalmopathy.

The material sequenced was peripheral blood mononuclear cells (PBMCs), taken at new diagnosis, from a patient treated with antithyroid drugs. The receptors were gathered from a woman aged 50 to 65 with Graves disease.

This clonotype appeared many times. V gene TRBV28 combines with J gene TRBJ2-7; TRBD1 matches 10 bases. There are 15 residues in the CDR3. Germline loops: CDR1 MDHEN, CDR2 SYDVKM. Trimming removed 6 bases from V and 0 bases from J; junction bases left unmatched: 5. The CDR3 protein is CASRLDRGYSYEQYF. CDR3 DNA sequence: TGTGCCAGCAGGTTGGACAGGGGGTACTCCTACGAGCAGTACTTC.

The chain employs TRBV19 and TRBJ2-6; D is uncertain. V was trimmed by 1 base and J by 0 bases, leaving 4 bases between them. The CDR3 runs to 15 residues. Germline values: CDR1 LNHDA, CDR2 SQIVND (reference sequence). This CDR3 reads CASSIVPSGANVLTF. The CDR3 nucleotides read TGTGCCAGTAGTATAGTGCCCTCTGGGGCCAACGTCCTGACTTTC.

Concerning this clonotype: This clone may be a read error of a much larger clone one base away. This chain connects TRBV28 to TRBJ2-1; 7 positions match TRBD2. The J segment lost 6 bases and the V segment lost 3 bases, leaving 8 bases of the junction unmatched. The CDR3 consists of 15 residues. The V gene's germline CDR1 is MDHEN and CDR2 SYDVKM. The CDR3 bases are TGTGCCAGCAGTTTTTGGGCGGGAGTTCCCAATGAGCAGTTCTTC. Amino acid sequence: CASSFWAGVPNEQFF. The variable domain in full, with the rest retrieved from reference TRBV28 and TRBJ2-1, is DVKVTQSSRYLVKRTGEKVFLECVQDMDHENMFWYRQDPGLGLRLIYFSYDVKMKEKGDIPEGYSVSREKKERFSLILESASTNQTSMYLCASSFWAGVPNEQFFGPGTRLTVL.

Regarding this clonotype: This is likely a read error, given that the CDR3 carries no conserved phenylalanine or tryptophan at its end. V is TRBV20-1 and J is TRBJ2-5; a weak D match, TRBD2 (5 bases). The germline V gene encodes CDR1 DFQATT and CDR2 SNEGSKA (reference sequence). The CDR3 loop spans 12 amino acids. Trimming removed 2 bases at V and 3 bases at J, with 7 bases between. CDR3 nucleotide sequence: TGCAGTGCTAGACGGAGGAAAGAGACCCAGTACCTC. Translation gives CSARRRKETQYL.

This clonotype was recorded many times. This chain joins TRBV20-1 and TRBJ2-5; a weak D match, TRBD1 (5 bases). Looked up from germline, CDR1 is DFQATT and CDR2 is SNEGSKA (reference sequence). With 2 bases removed from V and 5 bases from J, the gap between germline ends came to 12 bases. The CDR3 is 13 amino acids. DNA for the CDR3: TGCAGTGCTAGACCGCCCAGGGTCGAGACCCAGTACTTC. Encoded protein: CSARPPRVETQYF.

The chain recombines TRBV19 with TRBJ2-5; perhaps TRBD2 as D (5 bases). CDR1 and CDR2 from the germline V gene are LNHDA and SQIVND (reference sequence). V was cut by 5 bases and J by 0 bases, with 19 bases left in between. The CDR3 totals 17 residues. CDR3 loop: CASSWRPSISYQETQYF. The CDR3 DNA is TGTGCCAGTAGTTGGAGGCCGTCAATTTCGTACCAAGAGACCCAGTACTTC.

This clonotype was seen a handful of times. This rearrangement joins TRBV27 to TRBJ2-1; D not certain. The CDR3 covers 15 residues. V was pared by 1 base and J by 0 bases, with 7 bases between. The V gene's germline CDR1 is MNHEY and CDR2 SMNVEV (reference sequence). For the CDR3, the DNA is TGTGCCAGCAGTTTATATAGCCACTCCTACAATGAGCAGTTCTTC. This sequence encodes CASSLYSHSYNEQFF.

There are many counts of this clonotype. The V call is TRBV6-1, the J call TRBJ2-5; D may match TRBD1 or TRBD2 (7 bases each). Trimming shortened V by 6 bases and J by 5 bases, and 22 bases separated the two germline ends. CDR1 is MNHNS and CDR2 is SASEGT in the germline V gene. This CDR3 region has 16 residues. This CDR3 reads CASRFDREGFRETQYF. The CDR3 DNA reads TGTGCCAGCAGATTCGACAGGGAGGGTTTTAGGGAGACCCAGTACTTC.

This clonotype has a count of ten or more. The chain couples TRBV5-1 to TRBJ2-1; 8 positions match TRBD2. V gave up 2 bases and J gave up 6 bases; unmatched junction bases: 7. Germline CDR1 SGHRS, CDR2 YFSETQ. The CDR3 contains 15 residues. CDR3 in amino acids: CASSFSLAETNEQFF. CDR3 sequence (DNA): TGCGCCAGCAGCTTCTCACTAGCGGAGACCAATGAGCAGTTCTTC.

This clonotype has a handful of counts. This may stem from a read error, because a much larger clone lies one nucleotide away. The rearrangement joins TRBV14 to TRBJ2-7; D might be TRBD1 (5 bases). Looked up from germline, CDR1 is SGHDN and CDR2 is FVKESK. CDR3 length equals 15 residues. CDR3 DNA: TGTGCCAACAGCCAAGCTGAAGGGGTGGCCTACGAGCAGTACTTC. Its translation: CANSQAEGVAYEQYF. The whole variable domain, filled in from reference TRBV14 and TRBJ2-7, reads EAGVTQFPSHSVIEKGQTVTLRCDPISGHDNLYWYRRVMGKEIKFLLHFVKESKQDESGMPNNRFLAERTGGTYSTLKVQPAELEDSGVYFCANSQAEGVAYEQYFGPGTRLTVT.

The sample holds a few counts of this clonotype. The chain uses TRBV6-2 or TRBV6-3 and TRBJ2-2; 12 bases fit TRBD2. This CDR3 is 20 amino acids long. From germline, CDR1 is MNHEY and CDR2 SVGEGT. J was trimmed by 4 bases and V by 5 bases; bases with no gene match: 17. The CDR3 protein is CASSSVFRLTSGRGTGELFF. The DNA for the CDR3 is TGTGCCAGCAGTAGTGTGTTTCGCTTGACTAGCGGGAGAGGCACCGGGGAGCTGTTTTTT.

This clonotype was picked up a small number of times. In DNA, the CDR3 is TGCGCCAGCAGCCCAAGCGTAGCGGGAGAGGCCTACGAGCAGTACTTC. Translating it yields CASSPSVAGEAYEQYF. This chain joins TRBV4-1 and TRBJ2-7, with 9 bases lining up with TRBD2. CDR3 length equals 16 residues. Per germline, CDR1 MGHRA and CDR2 YSYEKL. V shed 4 bases and J 2 bases; nucleotides not matched to a gene: 9.

A few counts support this clonotype. The V call is TRBV4-1, the J call TRBJ2-7, with TRBD2 matching over 9 bases. J was trimmed by 3 bases and V by 0 bases; bases with no gene match: 6. Per the germline V gene, CDR1 is MGHRA and CDR2 is YSYEKL. This CDR3 comprises 16 residues. CDR3 in amino acids: CASSQESGTSFYEQYF. The CDR3 nucleotides are TGCGCCAGCAGCCAAGAAAGCGGGACTAGCTTCTACGAGCAGTACTTC.

This clonotype was counted a few times. An end of the junction differs from the germline gene, which may be a read error. The gene calls are TRBV6-2 or TRBV6-3 and TRBJ2-7; 8 nucleotides align to TRBD2. The CDR3 runs 18 residues. The V gene's germline CDR1 is MNHEY and CDR2 SVGEGT. The CDR3 nucleotides are TGTGCCAGCAGTTATTGGCTTCGAGGCGGGAGGACGTCCTACAAGCAGTACTTC. Its protein product is CASSYWLRGGRTSYKQYF.

This clonotype was seen repeatedly, ten times or more. The gene calls are TRBV5-1 and TRBJ2-7; the D gene is possibly TRBD2 (7 bases). The CDR3 is made up of 14 amino acids. Trimming left V 4 bases short and J 2 bases short, with 13 bases between. Germline-derived CDR1 and CDR2 are SGHRS and YFSETQ. As DNA, the CDR3 is TGCGCCAGCAGCCGAGGGGGGAGGGCCTACGAGCAGTACTTC. Its protein product is CASSRGGRAYEQYF.

In its sample, this clonotype was seen a few times. The chain is built from TRBV30 and TRBJ2-7; TRBD1 agrees at 7 bases. V dropped 4 bases and J dropped 6; count of bases not matched to a gene: 3. The CDR3 has 11 amino acids. CDR1 and CDR2 from the germline V gene are GTSNPN and SVGIG (reference sequence). CDR3 in DNA: TGTGCCTGGAACAGGGGTCCCGAGCAGTACTTC. This translates into CAWNRGPEQYF.